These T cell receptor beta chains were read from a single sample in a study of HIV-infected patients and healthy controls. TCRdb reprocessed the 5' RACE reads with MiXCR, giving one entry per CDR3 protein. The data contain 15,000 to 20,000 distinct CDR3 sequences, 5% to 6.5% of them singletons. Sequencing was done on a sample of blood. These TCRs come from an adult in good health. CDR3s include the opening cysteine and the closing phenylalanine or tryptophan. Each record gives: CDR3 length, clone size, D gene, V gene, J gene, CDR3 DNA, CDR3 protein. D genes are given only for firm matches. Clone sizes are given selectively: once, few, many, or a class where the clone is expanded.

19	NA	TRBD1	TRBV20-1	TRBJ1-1	TGCAGTGCTAGACCCAAGCAGGGGGCGCGTTTTAGAATGAACACTGAAGCTTTCTTT	CSARPKQGARFRMNTEAFF
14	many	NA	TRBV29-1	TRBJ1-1	TGCAGCGTTGAGGCCGGACCGGGAAGGACTGAAGCTTTCTTT	CSVEAGPGRTEAFF
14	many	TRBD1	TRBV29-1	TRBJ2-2	TGCAGCGCAGAAACGACAGGGGTCACCGGGGAGCTGTTTTTT	CSAETTGVTGELFF
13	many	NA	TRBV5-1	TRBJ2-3	TGCGCCAGCAGCCCCGGGACCCGAGATACGCAGTATTTT	CASSPGTRDTQYF
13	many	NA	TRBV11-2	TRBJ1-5	TGTGCCAGCAGCTGGTCTGAGCGGGAGCCCCAGCATTTT	CASSWSEREPQHF
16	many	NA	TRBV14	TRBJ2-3	TGTGCCAGCAGCCAAGATATGGGCCTAACCACAGATACGCAGTATTTT	CASSQDMGLTTDTQYF
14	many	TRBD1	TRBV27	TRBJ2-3	TGTGCCAGCAGTGTACAGGGGGCGTCAGATACGCAGTATTTT	CASSVQGASDTQYF
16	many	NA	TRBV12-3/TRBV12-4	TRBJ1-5	TGTGCCAGCAAATTTGCAGGGAGTAGTAGCAATCAGCCCCAGCATTTT	CASKFAGSSSNQPQHF
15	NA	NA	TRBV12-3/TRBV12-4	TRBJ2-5	TGTGCCAGCAGCCTCAGGGGGGCGGTACAAGAGACCCAGTACTTC	CASSLRGAVQETQYF
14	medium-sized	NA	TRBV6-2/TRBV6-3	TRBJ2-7	TGTGCCAGCAGACCGGCAAGCGGGTCCTACGAGCAGTACTTC	CASRPASGSYEQYF
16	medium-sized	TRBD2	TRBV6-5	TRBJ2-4	TGTGCCAGCAGCCCTGGGACTAGCCCCTTTAAAAACATTCAGTACTTC	CASSPGTSPFKNIQYF
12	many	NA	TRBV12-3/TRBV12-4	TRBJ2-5	TGTGCCAGCAGTTTAGATTCGGAGACCCAGTACTTC	CASSLDSETQYF
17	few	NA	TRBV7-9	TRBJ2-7	TGTGCCAGCAGCTTAGAGGGGGCGAGCGGGCGAGCCTACGAGCAGTACTTC	CASSLEGASGRAYEQYF
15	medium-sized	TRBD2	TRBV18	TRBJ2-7	TGTGCCAGCTCACCCCGGGTAGCGGGCAACTACGAGCAGTACTTC	CASSPRVAGNYEQYF
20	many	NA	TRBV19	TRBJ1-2	TGTGCCAGTACCCCACCACCTCGACAAGGGGATAACTACCGAGAGTTTGGCTACACCTTC	CASTPPPRQGDNYREFGYTF
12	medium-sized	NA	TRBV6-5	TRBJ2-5	TGTGCCAGCAGAACAGGGTGGGAGACCCAGTACTTC	CASRTGWETQYF
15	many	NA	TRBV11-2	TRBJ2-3	TGTGCCAGCAGCCCTATTTCCAGATTCACAGATACGCAGTATTTT	CASSPISRFTDTQYF
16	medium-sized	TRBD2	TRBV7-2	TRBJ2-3	TGTGCCAGCAGCTTAGTAGGGACTAGCGCCCCAGATACGCAGTATTTT	CASSLVGTSAPDTQYF
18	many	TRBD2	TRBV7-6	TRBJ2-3	TGTGCCAGCAGCTTAGAATCGAGGGCGGGGGACCGCACAGATACGCAGTATTTT	CASSLESRAGDRTDTQYF
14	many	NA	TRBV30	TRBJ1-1	TGTGCCTGGAGTGTACGTGCGGTGAACACTGAAGCTTTCTTT	CAWSVRAVNTEAFF
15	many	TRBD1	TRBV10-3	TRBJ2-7	TGTGCCATCAGTGACGTCAGGGACAGGGGTTGGGAGCAGTACTTC	CAISDVRDRGWEQYF
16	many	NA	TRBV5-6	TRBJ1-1	TGTGCCAGCAGCCCCAACGTGGTATGGATAGGGTCTGAAGCTTTCTTT	CASSPNVVWIGSEAFF
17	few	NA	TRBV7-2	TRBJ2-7	TGTGCCAGCAGCTTAGGGGGGCGAGGCCTAGGGAACTACGAGCAGTACTTC	CASSLGGRGLGNYEQYF
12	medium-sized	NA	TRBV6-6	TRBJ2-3	TGTGCCAGCAGTTCTATCGTAGATACGCAGTATTTT	CASSSIVDTQYF
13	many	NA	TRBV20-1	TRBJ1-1	TGCAGTGCTAGCGGCAGCCTGAACACTGAAGCTTTCTTT	CSASGSLNTEAFF
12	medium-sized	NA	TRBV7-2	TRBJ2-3	TGTGCCAGCAGCTCGAGCACAGATACGCAGTATTTT	CASSSSTDTQYF
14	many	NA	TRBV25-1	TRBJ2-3	TGTGCCAGCAGTTCCCCCCTCGGGACAGATACGCAGTATTTT	CASSSPLGTDTQYF